The rows below give T cell receptor beta chains drawn from one sample of a study of T-cell memory formation after mild COVID-19. Each CDR3 protein is one row after TCRdb ran MiXCR on the 5' RACE reads. The sample carries about 470,000 distinct CDR3 sequences, around a sixth recorded once. Specimen: PBMCs or a T cell subset sorted from them (not recorded which). These receptors were obtained from an adult woman who had mild COVID-19 (a few samples of this study predate the infection). Cell type and time point are not known. Each CDR3 is given with its conserved first and last residue. D genes are given only for firm matches. Clone size is given for some rows only: seen once, a few or many times, or a class if the clone is expanded.

>TRBV7-3|TRBJ2-2|few|.
TGTGCCAGCAGCTTAGGGGTCGTCGGGGAGCTGTTTTTT
CASSLGVVGELFF
>TRBV6-1|TRBJ1-1|few|TRBD1
TGTGCCAGCAAAAGACAGGGAAACACTGAAGCTTTCTTT
CASKRQGNTEAFF
>TRBV5-1|TRBJ2-7|.|TRBD1
TGCGCCAGCGGATTAAATCCGGGACAGCTCTACGAGCAGTACTTC
CASGLNPGQLYEQYF
>TRBV24-1|TRBJ2-1|few|TRBD1
TGTGCCACCAGTGATCCAGGGGGCTCCGACTACAATGAGCAGTTCTTC
CATSDPGGSDYNEQFF
>TRBV2|TRBJ2-5|.|TRBD2
TGTGCCAGCAGACGACTAGCGGGGGACCAAGAGACCCAGTACTTC
CASRRLAGDQETQYF
>TRBV12-3/TRBV12-4|TRBJ2-5|few|TRBD2
TGTGCCAGCAGCCGTACTAGCGGGGGGCCTCTGGGGGAGACCCAGTACTTC
CASSRTSGGPLGETQYF
>TRBV7-2|TRBJ1-6|once|.
TGTGCCAGCAGCTTAGGGTGGTCTTCACCCCTCCACTTT
CASSLGWSSPLHF
>TRBV6-5|TRBJ2-1|.|.
TGTGCCAGCAGTTACCAGGGGGGGGTACACTCCTACAATGAGCAGTTCTTC
CASSYQGGVHSYNEQFF
>TRBV15|TRBJ2-1|.|TRBD1
TGTGCCACCAGCAGAGTACAGGGGGCCTCCTACAATGAGCAGTTCTTC
CATSRVQGASYNEQFF
>TRBV29-1|TRBJ2-3|.|TRBD2
TGCAGCGTTGAGTACCGCGTTTTATTGGGGGGGACTAGCACAGATACGCAGTATTTT
CSVEYRVLLGGTSTDTQYF
>TRBV20-1|TRBJ1-1|few|.
TGCAGTGCTAGCCTCGCAGACACTGAAGCTTTCTTT
CSASLADTEAFF
>TRBV27|TRBJ1-1|few|.
TGTGCCAGCAGTTTCGTGGGGAAGAACACTGAAGCTTTCTTT
CASSFVGKNTEAFF
>TRBV18|TRBJ1-1|.|.
TGTGCCAGCTCACCAACACAGGGTCGGACTGAAGCTTTCTTT
CASSPTQGRTEAFF
>TRBV5-1|TRBJ2-5|.|TRBD1
TGCGCCAGCAGCTGGCCTGGGACAGAAGAGACCCAGTACTTC
CASSWPGTEETQYF
>TRBV7-9|TRBJ1-1|.|.
TGTGCCAGCAGCTTAGGCCGGACCCCGGAGGCTGAAGCTTTCTTT
CASSLGRTPEAEAFF
>TRBV3-1|TRBJ1-6|.|.
TGTGCCAGCAGCCAAGGAGTAGGATCACCCCTCCACTTT
CASSQGVGSPLHF
>TRBV24-1|TRBJ1-1|few|TRBD1
TGTGCCACCAGTGATCCGCGGACAGGGGGCTTTGAAGCTTTCTTT
CATSDPRTGGFEAFF
>TRBV11-2|TRBJ2-7|few|.
TGTGCCAGCAGCTTATCCCGGGGATACTCCTACGAGCAGTACTTC
CASSLSRGYSYEQYF
>TRBV6-5|TRBJ2-7|.|.
TGTGCCAGCAGCTGCGTGGAGTCAGAGACCTACGAGCAGTACTTC
CASSCVESETYEQYF
>TRBV7-9|TRBJ2-7|.|TRBD1
TGTGCCAGTTCGACAGGGGACGAGCAGTACTTC
CASSTGDEQYF
>TRBV3-1|TRBJ1-3|few|.
TGTGCCAGCAGCCAACTGGACACCATATATTTT
CASSQLDTIYF
>TRBV10-3|TRBJ2-5|.|.
TGTGCCATCAGTGGACAAGGGGTAGAGACCCAGTACTTC
CAISGQGVETQYF
>TRBV27|TRBJ1-6|.|.
TGTGCCAGCAGTTTATCCCCCCGGGGGCCCTCCTATAATTCACCCCTCCACTTT
CASSLSPRGPSYNSPLHF
>TRBV7-2|TRBJ1-2|few|TRBD1
TGTGCCAGCAGCTGGACAGGGAGCTATGGCTACACCTTC
CASSWTGSYGYTF
>TRBV28|TRBJ2-7|many|.
TGTGCCAGCAGTGGCTGGACGGTTTCCTACGAGCAGTACTTC
CASSGWTVSYEQYF
>TRBV5-1|TRBJ2-2|few|.
TGCGCCAGCAGCTCGGGACTTTTACATACCGGGGAGCTGTTTTTT
CASSSGLLHTGELFF
>TRBV11-1|TRBJ2-4|few|.
TGTGCCAGCGGCGGGGAAAGCTCCCTAAACATTCAGTACTTC
CASGGESSLNIQYF
>TRBV6-1|TRBJ1-6|.|.
TGTGCCAGCAGCTCACGACAGAGCTCCTATAATTCACCCCTCCACTTT
CASSSRQSSYNSPLHF
>TRBV7-2|TRBJ2-5|few|.
TGTGCCAGCAGCTTAGGCGGGACAGATGAGACCCAGTACTTC
CASSLGGTDETQYF
>TRBV7-6|TRBJ1-4|few|.
TGTGCCAGCAGCCGGCTGGGTGAAAAACTGTTTTTT
CASSRLGEKLFF
>TRBV5-5|TRBJ1-2|.|.
TGTGCCAGCAGCTTGGACGGACCACATGGCTACACCTTC
CASSLDGPHGYTF
>TRBV5-1|TRBJ1-1|many|.
TGCGCCAGCAGCCCCTTGGGGGGATCGGCTGAAGCTTTCTTT
CASSPLGGSAEAFF
>TRBV21-1|TRBJ2-7|few|.
TGTGCCAGTCCGACATACGAGCAGTACTTC
CASPTYEQYF
>TRBV12-3/TRBV12-4|TRBJ2-3|.|.
TGTGCCAGCAGATACCAGGGATTCACAGATACGCAGTATTTT
CASRYQGFTDTQYF
>TRBV9|TRBJ2-3|.|TRBD2
TGTGCCAGCAGCGACGGGACTAGCGGACTAAGCACAGATACGCAGTATTTT
CASSDGTSGLSTDTQYF
>TRBV7-8|TRBJ1-3|many|.
TGTGCCAGCAGGGCAAAAGAATCTGGAAACACCATATATTTT
CASRAKESGNTIYF
>TRBV10-3|TRBJ2-3|few|.
TGTGCCATCAACCGGGTGAGCACAGATACGCAGTATTTT
CAINRVSTDTQYF
>TRBV5-1|TRBJ2-7|few|TRBD2
TGCGCCAGCAGCCGCGGGGGATTGGGCTACGAGCAGTACTTC
CASSRGGLGYEQYF
>TRBV5-5|TRBJ2-3|few|TRBD2
TGTGCCAGCAGCTCGGGACTAGCGGGAAGCTCAGATACGCAGTATTTT
CASSSGLAGSSDTQYF
>TRBV7-9|TRBJ2-7|few|.
TGTGCCAGCAGCTTAGTACAGGCCTACGAGCAGTACTTC
CASSLVQAYEQYF
>TRBV29-1|TRBJ2-7|.|TRBD2
TGCAGCGTTAGTTCGGGAGGTCCCTACGAGCAGTACTTC
CSVSSGGPYEQYF
>TRBV12-3/TRBV12-4|TRBJ2-7|many|TRBD2
TGTGCCAGCAGTTTTGAGGGCGGGGGGGTTTCCTACGAGCAGTACTTC
CASSFEGGGVSYEQYF
>TRBV15|TRBJ1-4|few|.
TGTGCCACCAGCAGAGATCTTAGGACCTCGGAAAAACTGTTTTTT
CATSRDLRTSEKLFF
>TRBV29-1|TRBJ1-1|.|.
TGCAGCGGCGGAGGTACTGAAGCTTTCTTT
CSGGGTEAFF
>TRBV3-1|TRBJ2-3|.|.
TGTGCCAGCAGCCGGAGCCAAGGGAATACGCAGTATTTT
CASSRSQGNTQYF
>TRBV14|TRBJ2-1|few|TRBD2
TGTGCCAGCAGCCAAGTTATTAGAGCGGGAGAGCGCTCCTCCTACAATGAGCAGTTCTTC
CASSQVIRAGERSSYNEQFF
>TRBV24-1|TRBJ1-1|few|.
TGTGCCACCAGTGATTTCGACGGACTTGAAGCTTTCTTT
CATSDFDGLEAFF
>TRBV6-2/TRBV6-3|TRBJ1-2|.|TRBD1
TGTGCCAGCAGGGAGGGGGCAGCTAACTATGGCTACACCTTC
CASREGAANYGYTF
>TRBV12-3/TRBV12-4|TRBJ1-1|few|TRBD1
TGTGCCAGCAGCCACGGGACAGGGGGCATCGTCACTGAAGCTTTCTTT
CASSHGTGGIVTEAFF
>TRBV5-6|TRBJ2-5|.|.
TGTGCCAGCAGTTCGTCCTATGAGACCCAGTACTTC
CASSSSYETQYF
>TRBV7-9|TRBJ2-5|few|.
TGTGCCAGCAGCGCAGGACAGCGAGAGCAAGAGACCCAGTACTTC
CASSAGQREQETQYF
>TRBV12-3/TRBV12-4|TRBJ2-1|few|.
TGTGCCAGCAGTTTAGGGCAGCAATCTAAGCAGTTCTTC
CASSLGQQSKQFF